This TCR beta chain was found in a study of T cell responses to AZD1222 COVID-19 vaccine. General observations from the study: Repertoire sampling happened only post peak T cell response. Along spike, vaccine-associated CD4 TCRs were found throughout, with dominance at 160-218 and 743-854. A mostly white British donor set with more females was recruited, and clonal diversity was possibly underestimated.

Sequencing was performed with immunoSEQ multiplex PCR; in TCRdb, only in-frame clones are kept and a portion is missing. The sample includes some 84,000 clones, roughly 88% of them seen just once. This clone is a singleton in its sample. Its matching antigen is unknown. Germline V gives CDR1 SGHTA, CDR2 FQGNSA. This CDR3 spans 18 amino acids. Trimming removed 5 bases from V and 2 bases from J; junction bases left unmatched: 9. The TCR sequence derives from an adult who received the AZD1222 COVID-19 vaccine. This chain connects TRBV7-2 to TRBJ2-5, with 15 bases fitting TRBD2. The source material was peripheral blood, sampled 28 days after the second AZD1222 dose. The CDR3 bases are TGTGCCAGCAGCCGGGGACTAGCGGGGGGTACACATCAAGAGACCCAGTACTTC. Its translation: CASSRGLAGGTHQETQYF.